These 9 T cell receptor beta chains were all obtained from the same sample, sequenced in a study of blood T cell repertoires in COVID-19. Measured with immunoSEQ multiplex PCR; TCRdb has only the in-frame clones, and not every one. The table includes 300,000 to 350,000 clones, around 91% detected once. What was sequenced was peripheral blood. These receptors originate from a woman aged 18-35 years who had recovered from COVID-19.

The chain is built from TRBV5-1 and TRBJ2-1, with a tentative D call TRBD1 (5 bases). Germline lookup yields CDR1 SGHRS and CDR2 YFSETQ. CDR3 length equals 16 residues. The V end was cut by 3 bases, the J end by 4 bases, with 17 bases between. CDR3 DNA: TGCGCCAGCAGCTGGGGCCATCGCGCAGGGTACAATGAGCAGTTCTTC. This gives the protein CASSWGHRAGYNEQFF. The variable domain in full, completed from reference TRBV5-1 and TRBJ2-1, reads KAGVTQTPRYLIKTRGQQVTLSCSPISGHRSVSWYQQTPGQGLQFLFEYFSETQRNKGNFPGRFSGRQFSNSRSEMNVSTLELGDSALYLCASSWGHRAGYNEQFFGPGTRLTVL.

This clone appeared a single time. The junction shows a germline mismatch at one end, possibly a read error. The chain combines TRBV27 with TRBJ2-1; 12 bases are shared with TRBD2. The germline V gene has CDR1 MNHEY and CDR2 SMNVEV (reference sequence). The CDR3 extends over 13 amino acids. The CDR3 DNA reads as TGTGCGAGCAGGACTAGCGGGAACAATGAGCAGTTCTTC. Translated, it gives CASRTSGNNEQFF.

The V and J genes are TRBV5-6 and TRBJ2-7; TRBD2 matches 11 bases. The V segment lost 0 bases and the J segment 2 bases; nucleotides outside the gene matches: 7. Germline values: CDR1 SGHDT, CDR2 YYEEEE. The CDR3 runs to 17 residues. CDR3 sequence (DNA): TGTGCCAGCAGCTTGGCCACTAGCGGGAGTATTCCCTACGAGCAGTACGTC. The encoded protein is CASSLATSGSIPYEQYV.

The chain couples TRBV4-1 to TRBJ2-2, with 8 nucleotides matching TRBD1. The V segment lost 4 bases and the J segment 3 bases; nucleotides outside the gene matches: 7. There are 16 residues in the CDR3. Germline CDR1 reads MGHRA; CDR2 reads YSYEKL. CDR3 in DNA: TGCGCCAGCAGCCCCCAGGGACAGGCATACACCGGGGAGCTGTTTTTT. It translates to CASSPQGQAYTGELFF.

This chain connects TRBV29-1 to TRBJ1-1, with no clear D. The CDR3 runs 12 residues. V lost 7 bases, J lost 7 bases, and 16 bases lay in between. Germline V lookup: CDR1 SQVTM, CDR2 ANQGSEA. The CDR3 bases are TGCAGCGCTATACAGAATCCTGATGAAGCTTTCTTT. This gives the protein CSAIQNPDEAFF.

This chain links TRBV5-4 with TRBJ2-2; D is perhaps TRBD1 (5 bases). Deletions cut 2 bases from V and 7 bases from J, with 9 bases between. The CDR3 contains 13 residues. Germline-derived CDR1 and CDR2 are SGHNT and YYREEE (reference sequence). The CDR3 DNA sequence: TGTGCCAGCAGCTTTGGGGCCCTCGGGGAGCTGTTTTTT. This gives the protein CASSFGALGELFF.

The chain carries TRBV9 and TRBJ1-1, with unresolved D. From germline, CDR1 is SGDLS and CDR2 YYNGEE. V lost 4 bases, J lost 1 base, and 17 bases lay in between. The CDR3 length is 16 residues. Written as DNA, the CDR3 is TGTGCCAGCAGCTCAAACCCCCAGGCACAGAACACTGAAGCTTTCTTT. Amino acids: CASSSNPQAQNTEAFF.

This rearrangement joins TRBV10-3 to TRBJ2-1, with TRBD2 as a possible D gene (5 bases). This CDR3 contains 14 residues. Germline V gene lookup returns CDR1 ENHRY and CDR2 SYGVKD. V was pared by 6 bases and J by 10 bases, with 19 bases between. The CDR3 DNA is TGTGCCATCAGCTCTATTGGGAGCGAGGCAGAGCAGTTCTTC. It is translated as CAISSIGSEAEQFF.

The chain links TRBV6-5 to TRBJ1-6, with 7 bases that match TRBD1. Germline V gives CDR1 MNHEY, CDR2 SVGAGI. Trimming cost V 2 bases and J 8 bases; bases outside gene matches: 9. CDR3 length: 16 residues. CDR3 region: CASSYRTGASDSPLHF. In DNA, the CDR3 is TGTGCCAGCAGTTACCGTACAGGGGCCTCGGATTCACCCCTCCACTTT.